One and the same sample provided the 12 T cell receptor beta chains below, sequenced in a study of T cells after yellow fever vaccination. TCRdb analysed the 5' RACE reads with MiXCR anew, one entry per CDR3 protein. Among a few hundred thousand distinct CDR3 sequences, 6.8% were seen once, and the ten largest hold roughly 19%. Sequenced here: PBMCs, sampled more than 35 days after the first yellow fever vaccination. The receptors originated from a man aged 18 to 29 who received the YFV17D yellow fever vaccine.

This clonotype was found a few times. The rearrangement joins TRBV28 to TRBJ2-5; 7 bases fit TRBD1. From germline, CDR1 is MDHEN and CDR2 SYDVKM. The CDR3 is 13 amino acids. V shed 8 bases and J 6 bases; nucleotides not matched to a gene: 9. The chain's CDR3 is CASCTGVAQTQYF. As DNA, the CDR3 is TGTGCCAGCTGTACAGGGGTCGCACAGACCCAGTACTTC. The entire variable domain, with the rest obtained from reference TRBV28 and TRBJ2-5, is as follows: DVKVTQSSRYLVKRTGEKVFLECVQDMDHENMFWYRQDPGLGLRLIYFSYDVKMKEKGDIPEGYSVSREKKERFSLILESASTNQTSMYLCASCTGVAQTQYFGPGTRLLVL.

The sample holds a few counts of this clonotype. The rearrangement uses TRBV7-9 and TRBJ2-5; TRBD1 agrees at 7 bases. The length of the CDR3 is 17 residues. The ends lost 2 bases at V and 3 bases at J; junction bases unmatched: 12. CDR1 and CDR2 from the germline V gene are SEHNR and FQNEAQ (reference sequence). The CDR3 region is CASSLIGTGVGEETQYF. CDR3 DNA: TGTGCCAGCAGCTTAATCGGCACAGGGGTAGGGGAAGAGACCCAGTACTTC.

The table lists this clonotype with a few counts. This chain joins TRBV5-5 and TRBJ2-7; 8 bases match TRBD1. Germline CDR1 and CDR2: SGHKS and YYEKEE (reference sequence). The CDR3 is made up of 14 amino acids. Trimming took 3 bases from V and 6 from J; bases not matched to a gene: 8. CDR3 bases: TGTGCCAGCAGCTCTTGGACAGGGCCGGGCGAGCAGTACGTC. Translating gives CASSSWTGPGEQYV.

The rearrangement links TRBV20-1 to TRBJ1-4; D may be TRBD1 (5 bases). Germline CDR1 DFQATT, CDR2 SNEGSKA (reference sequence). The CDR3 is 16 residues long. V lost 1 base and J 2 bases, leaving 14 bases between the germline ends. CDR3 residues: CSARGISGTTNEKLFF. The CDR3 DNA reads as TGCAGTGCTAGAGGGATCTCAGGGACCACTAATGAAAAACTGTTTTTT.

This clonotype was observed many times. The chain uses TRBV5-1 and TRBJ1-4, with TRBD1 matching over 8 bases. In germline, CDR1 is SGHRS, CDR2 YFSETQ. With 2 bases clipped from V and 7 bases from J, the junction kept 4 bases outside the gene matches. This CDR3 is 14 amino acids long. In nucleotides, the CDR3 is TGCGCCAGCAGCTTCTCAGGGGGCGGTGAAAAACTGTTTTTT. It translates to CASSFSGGGEKLFF.

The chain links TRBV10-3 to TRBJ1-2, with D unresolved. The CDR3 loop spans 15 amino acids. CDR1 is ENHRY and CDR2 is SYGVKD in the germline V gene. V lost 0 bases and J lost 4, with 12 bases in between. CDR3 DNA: TGTGCCATCAGTGAGTCGGATGGGGATGGCTATGGCTACACCTTC. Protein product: CAISESDGDGYGYTF.

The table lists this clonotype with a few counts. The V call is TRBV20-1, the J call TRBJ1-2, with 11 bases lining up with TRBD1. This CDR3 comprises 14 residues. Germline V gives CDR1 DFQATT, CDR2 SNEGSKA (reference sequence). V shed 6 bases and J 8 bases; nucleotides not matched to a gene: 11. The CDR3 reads CSAPGQGALGGYTF. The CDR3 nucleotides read TGCAGTGCCCCTGGACAGGGGGCTCTTGGGGGCTACACCTTC.

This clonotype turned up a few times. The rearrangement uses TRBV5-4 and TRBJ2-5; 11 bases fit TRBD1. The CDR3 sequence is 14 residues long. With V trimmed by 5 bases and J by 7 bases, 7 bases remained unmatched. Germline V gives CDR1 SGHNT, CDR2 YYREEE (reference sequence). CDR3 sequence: CASREDRGRRTQYF. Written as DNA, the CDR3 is TGTGCCAGCAGGGAGGACAGGGGGCGGAGGACCCAGTACTTC.

CDR3 protein: CASSPKPGSYEQYF. The CDR3 DNA sequence: TGTGCCAGCAGTCCTAAACCTGGTAGCTACGAGCAGTACTTC. The chain recombines TRBV27 with TRBJ2-7; D is unresolved. The CDR3 runs 14 residues. The germline V and J ends were trimmed by 5 bases and 3 bases, with 14 bases remaining between them. CDR1 and CDR2 from the germline V gene are MNHEY and SMNVEV (reference sequence).

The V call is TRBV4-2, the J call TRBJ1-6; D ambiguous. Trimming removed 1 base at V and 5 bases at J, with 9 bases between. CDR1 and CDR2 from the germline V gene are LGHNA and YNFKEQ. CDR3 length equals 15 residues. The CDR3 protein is CASSQVLADNSPLHF. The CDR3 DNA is TGTGCCAGCAGCCAAGTTCTAGCCGATAATTCACCCCTCCACTTT.

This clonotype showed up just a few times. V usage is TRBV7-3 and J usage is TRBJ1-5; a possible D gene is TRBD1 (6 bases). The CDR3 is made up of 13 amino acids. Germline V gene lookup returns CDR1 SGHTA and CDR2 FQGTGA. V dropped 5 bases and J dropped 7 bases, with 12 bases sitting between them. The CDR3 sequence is CASSGGQGQPQHF. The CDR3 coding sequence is TGTGCCAGCAGCGGGGGGCAGGGGCAGCCCCAGCATTTT.

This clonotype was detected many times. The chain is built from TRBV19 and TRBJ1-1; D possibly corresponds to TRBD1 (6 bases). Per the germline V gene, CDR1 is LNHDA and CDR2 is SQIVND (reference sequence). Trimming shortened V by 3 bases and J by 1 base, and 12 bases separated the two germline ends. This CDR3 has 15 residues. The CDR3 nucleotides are TGTGCCAGTAGTATCATAGAGACAGGGAACACTGAAGCTTTCTTT. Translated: CASSIIETGNTEAFF. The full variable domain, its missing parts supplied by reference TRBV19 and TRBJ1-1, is DGGITQSPKYLFRKEGQNVTLSCEQNLNHDAMYWYRQDPGQGLRLIYYSQIVNDFQKGDIAEGYSVSREKKESFPLTVTSAQKNPTAFYLCASSIIETGNTEAFFGQGTRLTVV.